This T cell receptor (beta chain) comes out of a study of blood T cells in healthy people across ages. This CDR3 is built from 15 residues. Trimming at V came to 6 bases and at J to 3 bases, leaving 8 bases not matched to a gene. Together with a sample-barcoded 5' primer, a J-beta primer mix was included in a second PCR lasting roughly 7 to 11 cycles. MiXCR, applied by TCRdb to the 5' RACE reads, yields one record per CDR3 protein. The table has more than 450,000 distinct CDR3 sequences, over 25% seen once. These data were also filed under a second study, of T cells of mothers and their children.

This sequence joins TRBV12-3 or TRBV12-4 and TRBJ2-7; 10 bases map to TRBD2. The TCR was taken from a boy between 2 and 15 years old in good health. Sequencing used blood. The CDR3 sequence is CASSTRTSGFYEQYF. The CDR3 bases are TGTGCCAGCAGCACAAGGACTAGCGGATTCTACGAGCAGTACTTC.